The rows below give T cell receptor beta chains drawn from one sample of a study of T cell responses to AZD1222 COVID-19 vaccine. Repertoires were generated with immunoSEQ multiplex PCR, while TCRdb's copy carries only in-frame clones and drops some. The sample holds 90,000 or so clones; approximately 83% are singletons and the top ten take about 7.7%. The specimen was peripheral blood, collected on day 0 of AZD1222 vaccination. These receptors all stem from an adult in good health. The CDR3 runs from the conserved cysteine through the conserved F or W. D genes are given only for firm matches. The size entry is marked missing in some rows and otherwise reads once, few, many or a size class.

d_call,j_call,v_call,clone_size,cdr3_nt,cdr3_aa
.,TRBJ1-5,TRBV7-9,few,TGTGCCAGCAGCCCGGGGCAGGCCAATCAGCCCCAGCATTTT,CASSPGQANQPQHF
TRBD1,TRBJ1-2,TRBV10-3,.,TGTGCCATCAGGCCGGGACAGGAGGGTGGCTACACCTTC,CAIRPGQEGGYTF
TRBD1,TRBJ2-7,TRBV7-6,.,TGTGCCAGCAGCTCGTTGACAGGGCGGTACGAGCAGTACTTC,CASSSLTGRYEQYF
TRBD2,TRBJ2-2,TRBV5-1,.,TGCGCCAGCAGCTTATCTAGCGGAAGCACCGGGGAGCTGTTTTTT,CASSLSSGSTGELFF
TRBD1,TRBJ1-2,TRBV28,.,TGTGCCAGCAGTTTGGGCACAGGGGGCGGCTATGGCTACACCTTC,CASSLGTGGGYGYTF
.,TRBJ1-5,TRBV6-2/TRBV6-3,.,TGTGCCAGCAGTTACTTCGGGGGCTCAGCTCAGCCCCAGCATTTT,CASSYFGGSAQPQHF
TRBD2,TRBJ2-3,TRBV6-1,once,TGTGCCAGCAGTCAAGCGGGGGGTCTCCTTAGCACAGATACGCAGTATTTT,CASSQAGGLLSTDTQYF
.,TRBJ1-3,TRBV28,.,TGTGCCAGCAGTTTAAGTCCTTCTGGAAACACCATATATTTT,CASSLSPSGNTIYF
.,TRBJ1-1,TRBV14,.,TGTGCCAGCAGCCGATTCATGGGGTCCACTGAAGCTTTCTTT,CASSRFMGSTEAFF
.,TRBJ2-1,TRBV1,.,TGCACCAGCAGCCCGATAACTAGCGGGAGAAATGAGCAGTTCTTC,CTSSPITSGRNEQFF
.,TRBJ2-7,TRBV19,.,TGTGCCAGTAGTCCCCGCGAGGGCAGGCCGGACGAGCAGTACTTC,CASSPREGRPDEQYF